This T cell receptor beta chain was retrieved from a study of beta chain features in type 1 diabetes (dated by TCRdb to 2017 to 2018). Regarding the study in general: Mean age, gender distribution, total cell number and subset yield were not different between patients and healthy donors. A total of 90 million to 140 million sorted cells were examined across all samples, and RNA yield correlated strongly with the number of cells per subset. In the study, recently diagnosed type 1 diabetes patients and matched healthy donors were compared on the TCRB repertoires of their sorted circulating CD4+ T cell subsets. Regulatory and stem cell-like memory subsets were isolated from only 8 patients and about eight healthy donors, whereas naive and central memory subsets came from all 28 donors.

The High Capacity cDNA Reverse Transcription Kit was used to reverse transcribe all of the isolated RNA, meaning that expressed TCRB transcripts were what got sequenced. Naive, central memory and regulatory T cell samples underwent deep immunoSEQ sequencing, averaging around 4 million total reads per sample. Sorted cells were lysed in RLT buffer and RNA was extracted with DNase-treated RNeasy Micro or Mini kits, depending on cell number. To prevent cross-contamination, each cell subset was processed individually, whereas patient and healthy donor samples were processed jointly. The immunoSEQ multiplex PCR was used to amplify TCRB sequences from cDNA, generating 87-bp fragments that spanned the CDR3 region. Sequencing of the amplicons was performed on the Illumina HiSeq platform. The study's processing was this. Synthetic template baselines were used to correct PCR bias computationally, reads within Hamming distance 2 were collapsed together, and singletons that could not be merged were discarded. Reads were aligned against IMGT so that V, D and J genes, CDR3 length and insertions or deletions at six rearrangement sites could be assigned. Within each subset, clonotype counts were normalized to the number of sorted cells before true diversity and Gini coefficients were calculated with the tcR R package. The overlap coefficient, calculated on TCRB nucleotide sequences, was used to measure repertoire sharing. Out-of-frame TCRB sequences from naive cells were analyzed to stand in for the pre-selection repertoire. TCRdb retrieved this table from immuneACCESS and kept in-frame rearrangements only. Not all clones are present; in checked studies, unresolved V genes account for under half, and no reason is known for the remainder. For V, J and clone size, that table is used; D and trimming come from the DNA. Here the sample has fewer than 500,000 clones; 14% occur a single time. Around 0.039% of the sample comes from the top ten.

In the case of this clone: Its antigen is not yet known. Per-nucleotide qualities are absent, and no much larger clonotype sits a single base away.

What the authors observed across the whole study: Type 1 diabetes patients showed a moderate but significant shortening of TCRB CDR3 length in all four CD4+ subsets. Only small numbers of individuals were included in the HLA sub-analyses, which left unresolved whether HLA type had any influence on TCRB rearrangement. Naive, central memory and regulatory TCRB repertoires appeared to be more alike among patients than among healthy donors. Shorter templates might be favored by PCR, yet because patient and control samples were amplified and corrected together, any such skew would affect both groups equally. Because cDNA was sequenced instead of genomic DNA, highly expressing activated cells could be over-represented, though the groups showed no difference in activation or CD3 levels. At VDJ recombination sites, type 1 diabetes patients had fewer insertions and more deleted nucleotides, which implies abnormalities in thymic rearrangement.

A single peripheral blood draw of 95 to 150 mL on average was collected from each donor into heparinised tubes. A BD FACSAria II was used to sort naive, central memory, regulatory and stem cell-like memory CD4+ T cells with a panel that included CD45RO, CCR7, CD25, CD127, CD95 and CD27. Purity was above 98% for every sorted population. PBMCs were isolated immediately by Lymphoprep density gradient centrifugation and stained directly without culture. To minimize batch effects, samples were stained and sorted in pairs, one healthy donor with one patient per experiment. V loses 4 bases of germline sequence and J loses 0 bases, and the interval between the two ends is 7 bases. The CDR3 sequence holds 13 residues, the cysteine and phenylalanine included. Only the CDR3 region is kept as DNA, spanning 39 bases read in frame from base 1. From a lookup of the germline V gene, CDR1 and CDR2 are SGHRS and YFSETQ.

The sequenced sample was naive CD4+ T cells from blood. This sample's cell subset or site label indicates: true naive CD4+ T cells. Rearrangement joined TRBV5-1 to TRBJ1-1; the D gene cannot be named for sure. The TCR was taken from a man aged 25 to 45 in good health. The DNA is TGCGCCAGCAGCCCAGGTTTGAACACTGAAGCTTTCTTT. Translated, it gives CASSPGLNTEAFF.